Below, 19 T cell receptor beta chains from the same sample are listed, as sequenced in a study of blood T cell repertoires in COVID-19. TCRdb keeps only in-frame clones here, not all; method: immunoSEQ multiplex PCR. In the table there are 150,000 to 200,000 clones, 65% to 85% of which are singletons. Material for sequencing was peripheral blood. Receptor source: a woman aged 25 to 45 with acute or convalescent COVID-19.

This sequence joins TRBV7-9 and TRBJ1-4, with D possibly matching TRBD1 (6 bases). V lost 11 bases and J lost 0, with 13 bases in between. The CDR3 spans 14 residues. The germline CDR1 and CDR2 sequences are SEHNR and FQNEAQ (reference sequence). The CDR3 region is CASEAGATNEKLFF. As DNA, the CDR3 is TGTGCCTCTGAGGCAGGGGCAACTAATGAAAAACTGTTTTTT.

The gene calls are TRBV9 and TRBJ1-1, with D perhaps matching TRBD1 (5 bases). The germline gives CDR1 SGDLS, CDR2 YYNGEE. The CDR3 covers 13 residues. V was cut by 7 bases and J by 5 bases, with 15 bases left in between. This chain's CDR3 is CASGHRLGTEAFF. CDR3 nucleotides: TGTGCCAGCGGCCACAGGCTGGGGACTGAAGCTTTCTTT. Complete variable domain (other parts from reference TRBV9 and TRBJ1-1): DSGVTQTPKHLITATGQRVTLRCSPRSGDLSVYWYQQSLDQGLQFLIQYYNGEERAKGNILERFSAQQFPDLHSELNLSSLELGDSALYFCASGHRLGTEAFFGQGTRLTVV.

The rearrangement uses TRBV19 and TRBJ2-1; perhaps TRBD2 as D (5 bases). The V gene's germline CDR1 is LNHDA and CDR2 SQIVND (reference sequence). Trimming took off 6 bases at V and 1 base at J, with 10 bases between the two ends. This CDR3 contains 14 residues. The CDR3 protein is CASRGRGSYNEQFF. The CDR3 nucleotides read TGTGCCAGTAGAGGGAGAGGGTCCTACAATGAGCAGTTCTTC.

The chain is built from TRBV11-2 and TRBJ1-4, with a tentative D call TRBD1 (6 bases). With 5 bases removed from V and 4 bases from J, the gap between germline ends came to 14 bases. Germline CDR1 is SGHAT and CDR2 is FQNNGV. CDR3 size: 15 residues. The CDR3 sequence is CASSPTTGFNEKLFF. The CDR3 bases are TGTGCCAGCAGCCCGACGACAGGTTTTAATGAAAAACTGTTTTTT.

About this clone itself: The same CDR3 also results from other DNA sequences found in this sample. V gene TRBV15 combines with J gene TRBJ1-4; 8 bases agree with TRBD1. The CDR3 is 16 residues long. From germline, CDR1 is LNHNV and CDR2 YYDKDF (reference sequence). J lost 1 base, V lost 3 bases, and 4 bases had no gene match. Here the CDR3 reads CATSRYRGVTNEKLFF. CDR3 coding DNA: TGTGCCACCAGCAGGTACAGGGGGGTAACTAATGAAAAACTGTTTTTT.

The chain uses TRBV7-9 and TRBJ2-2, with TRBD1 as a possible D gene (6 bases). The V end was cut by 1 base, the J end by 6 bases, with 15 bases between. The germline V gene encodes CDR1 SEHNR and CDR2 FQNEAQ (reference sequence). There are 16 residues in the CDR3. CDR3 residues: CASSLGSGVFPGELFF. The CDR3 DNA is TGTGCCAGCAGCTTAGGGTCAGGGGTGTTCCCCGGGGAGCTGTTTTTT.

V and J are TRBV30 and TRBJ2-2, with TRBD2 as a possible D gene (6 bases). V was shortened by 8 bases and J by 7 bases, with 17 bases between the two germline ends. Germline values: CDR1 GTSNPN, CDR2 SVGIG (reference sequence). This CDR3 is built from 13 residues. The CDR3, as DNA: TGTGCCGGGATTGGGGGGTTGGGCGGGGAGCTGTTTTTT. This translates into CAGIGGLGGELFF.

The chain couples TRBV6-2 or TRBV6-3 to TRBJ2-7, with 7 positions matching TRBD1. The germline V gene encodes CDR1 MNHEY and CDR2 SVGEGT. J lost 3 bases, V lost 5 bases, and 10 bases had no gene match. This CDR3 comprises 15 residues. For the CDR3, the DNA is TGTGCCAGCAGTAAGACAGGGAGCGCCCGCTACGAGCAGTACTTC. Translating it yields CASSKTGSARYEQYF.

V is TRBV28 and J is TRBJ1-4; D ambiguous. CDR1 MDHEN and CDR2 SYDVKM come from the germline V gene. The CDR3 extends over 12 amino acids. The V end lost 5 bases, the J end lost 9 bases, and 10 bases lay between the germline ends. The CDR3 nucleotides read TGTGCCAGCAGTCCAACCAGAAAAAAACTGTTTTTT. It yields the protein CASSPTRKKLFF.

V usage is TRBV9 and J usage is TRBJ1-5, with D tentatively TRBD1 (5 bases). Per the germline V gene, CDR1 is SGDLS and CDR2 is YYNGEE. This CDR3 is built from 14 residues. The germline V and J ends were trimmed by 4 bases and 7 bases, with 15 bases remaining between them. CDR3 nucleotides: TGTGCCAGCAGCCCGTATGACAGTTCCCAGCCCCAGCATTTT. Translated, it gives CASSPYDSSQPQHF.

The rearrangement joins TRBV28 to TRBJ2-5; 12 bases align to TRBD2. The CDR3 runs 17 residues. J lost 4 bases, V lost 4 bases, and 10 bases had no gene match. The germline V gene has CDR1 MDHEN and CDR2 SYDVKM. CDR3 amino acids: CASSSLTSGRRGETQYF. As DNA, the CDR3 is TGTGCCAGCAGTTCCCTGACTAGCGGGAGAAGGGGAGAGACCCAGTACTTC.

V gene TRBV5-1 combines with J gene TRBJ2-1; 7 bases are shared with TRBD1. Trimming removed 3 bases from V and 6 bases from J; junction bases left unmatched: 9. CDR3 length equals 15 residues. Per the germline V gene, CDR1 is SGHRS and CDR2 is YFSETQ. The CDR3, as DNA: TGCGCCAGCAGCTGGACGACAGGGATCTCCAATGAGCAGTTCTTC. Amino acids: CASSWTTGISNEQFF.

This chain connects TRBV6-2 or TRBV6-3 to TRBJ2-1; 11 nucleotides line up with TRBD2. The CDR3 is 17 amino acids. V trimming: 2 bases; J trimming: 7 bases; junction bases outside the gene matches: 10. Germline loops: CDR1 MNHEY, CDR2 SVGEGT. This chain's CDR3 is CASSYNRLAGGRNEQFF. CDR3 DNA sequence: TGTGCCAGCAGTTACAATCGGCTAGCGGGGGGTAGGAATGAGCAGTTCTTC.

The chain carries TRBV7-9 and TRBJ1-6; TRBD1 is a possible D gene (5 bases). V dropped 1 base and J dropped 9 bases, with 16 bases sitting between them. This CDR3 contains 16 residues. CDR1 and CDR2 from the germline V gene are SEHNR and FQNEAQ (reference sequence). CDR3 residues: CASSLVGGGVGSPLHF. CDR3 in DNA: TGTGCCAGCAGCTTAGTAGGCGGGGGAGTAGGTTCACCCCTCCACTTT.

V is TRBV30 and J is TRBJ2-2; 10 positions agree with TRBD1. V gave up 5 bases and J gave up 7 bases; unmatched junction bases: 1. CDR1 is GTSNPN and CDR2 is SVGIG in the germline V gene (reference sequence). The CDR3 sequence is 12 residues long. The CDR3 loop reads CAWGTGDGELFF. For the CDR3, the DNA is TGTGCCTGGGGGACAGGGGACGGGGAGCTGTTTTTT.

The chain recombines TRBV18 with TRBJ1-2; 7 bases are shared with TRBD1. The CDR3 length is 15 residues. V shed 4 bases and J 4 bases; nucleotides not matched to a gene: 9. CDR1 KGHSH and CDR2 LQKENI come from the germline V gene. CDR3 loop: CASSLGQVSSYGYTF. The CDR3 nucleotides are TGTGCCAGCTCACTAGGACAGGTATCCAGCTATGGCTACACCTTC.

This clone appeared once. J is TRBJ2-2 and V is TRBV11-2, with TRBD2 matching 9 bases. The V and J ends lost 3 bases and 6 bases, in that order; junction bases with no gene match: 5. CDR1 SGHAT and CDR2 FQNNGV come from the germline V gene. The CDR3 loop spans 15 amino acids. This chain's CDR3 is CASSFSGRAAGELFF. Written as DNA, the CDR3 is TGTGCCAGCAGCTTTAGCGGGAGAGCTGCCGGGGAGCTGTTTTTT.

The chain uses TRBV9 and TRBJ2-7, with 7 nucleotides matching TRBD2. V gave up 0 bases and J gave up 3 bases; unmatched junction bases: 3. CDR3 length: 14 residues. The germline gives CDR1 SGDLS, CDR2 YYNGEE. The CDR3 region is CASSVASGHYEQYF. DNA for the CDR3: TGTGCCAGCAGCGTAGCTAGCGGACACTACGAGCAGTACTTC.

The chain links TRBV27 to TRBJ2-3; TRBD1 aligns across 9 bases. Germline CDR1 and CDR2: MNHEY and SMNVEV (reference sequence). The CDR3 sequence is 14 residues long. V shed 2 bases, J shed 5 bases, and the junction held 2 bases outside the gene matches. DNA of the CDR3: TGTGCCAGCAGTTTACGGACAGGGGTAGATACGCAGTATTTT. Its translation is CASSLRTGVDTQYF.